Below are 31 T cell receptor beta chains sequenced from a single sample in a study of human T cells and chemical hapten exposure. The time point is: pre-sensitization, week 0. Treatment indicated: therapeutic diphenylcyclopropenone sensitization with weekly scalp DPC. TCRdb called the RACE reads again in MiXCR, with one record for every CDR3 protein. Here the sample spans around 300,000 distinct CDR3 sequences, just under 8% being singletons. The sample in question was whole blood, obtained in connection with sensitization to the hapten diphenylcyclopropenone (DPC). These receptors were obtained from a man between 18 and 29 years old with alopecia areata. Some clones in this sample may be carry-over from other donors' samples.

In its sample, this clonotype was seen a few times. The CDR3 DNA reads TGTGCCATCAGTGGGGCCCCGCTGGGTCGGGGATACGAGCAGTACGTC. It is translated as CAISGAPLGRGYEQYV. This sequence joins TRBV10-3 and TRBJ2-7, with D perhaps TRBD2 (5 bases). Germline CDR1 and CDR2: ENHRY and SYGVKD. The CDR3 is made up of 16 amino acids. V lost 4 bases and J 4 bases, leaving 20 bases between the germline ends.

This clonotype was observed a few times. The chain employs TRBV6-2 or TRBV6-3 and TRBJ2-7; D remains ambiguous. CDR3 length equals 18 residues. Germline V gene lookup returns CDR1 MNHEY and CDR2 SVGEGT. Trimming left V 8 bases short and J 0 bases short, with 26 bases between. The CDR3 bases are TGTGCCAGCTCCGGACGATCCGAACGCCTCAGGAGCTCCTACGAGCAGTACTTC. Protein product: CASSGRSERLRSSYEQYF.

A few counts support this clonotype. This rearrangement joins TRBV10-3 to TRBJ2-2; D may correspond to TRBD1 or TRBD2 (5 bases each). The ends were cut back, 0 bases at V and 4 bases at J, with 12 bases in the middle. The CDR3 contains 16 residues. The germline CDR1 and CDR2 sequences are ENHRY and SYGVKD. This chain's CDR3 is CAISESRGVATGELFF. The DNA of the CDR3 is TGTGCCATCAGTGAGTCGAGAGGGGTCGCCACCGGGGAGCTGTTTTTT.

This clonotype was seen at least ten times. This chain uses TRBV12-3 or TRBV12-4 with TRBJ2-3, with a weak D call TRBD2 (7 bases). Trimming took off 2 bases at V and 6 bases at J, with 12 bases between the two ends. The CDR3 is 14 amino acids. CDR3 nucleotides: TGTGCCAGCAGTTTAAGGGGGGGAGGGGATACGCAGTATTTT. It translates to CASSLRGGGDTQYF.

This clonotype appeared many times. The V call is TRBV7-2, the J call TRBJ1-5; D is undetermined. Germline V CDR1 and CDR2: SGHTA, FQGNSA. V lost 3 bases, J lost 5 bases, and 5 bases lay in between. The CDR3 loop spans 12 amino acids. CDR3 DNA: TGTGCCAGCAGCTTCAAGGATCAGCCCCAGCATTTT. This gives the protein CASSFKDQPQHF.

This clonotype was seen a handful of times. The chain links TRBV28 to TRBJ1-1; perhaps TRBD1 as D (5 bases). Germline V CDR1 and CDR2: MDHEN, SYDVKM. V was shortened by 5 bases and J by 3 bases, with 25 bases between the two germline ends. This CDR3 is 18 amino acids long. CDR3 in amino acids: CASSPVVDRRDSDTEAFF. As DNA, the CDR3 is TGTGCCAGCAGTCCAGTCGTTGATAGGCGGGACTCGGACACTGAAGCTTTCTTT.

This clonotype was seen at least ten times. This sequence joins TRBV6-2 or TRBV6-3 and TRBJ1-5; D may be TRBD1 (6 bases). V lost 8 bases to trimming and J lost 3 bases, with 14 bases between them. CDR1 is MNHEY and CDR2 is SVGEGT in the germline V gene. This CDR3 contains 14 residues. CDR3: CASAYGQINQPQHF. The DNA of the CDR3 is TGTGCCAGCGCGTATGGACAGATCAATCAGCCCCAGCATTTT.

The chain carries TRBV4-3 and TRBJ2-2; D gene unclear. Trimming cost V 2 bases and J 3 bases, with 13 bases left between them. The germline CDR1 and CDR2 sequences are LGHNA and YSLEER. The CDR3 totals 16 residues. The CDR3 nucleotides read TGCGCCAGCAGCCAACAGGAGATGCAAGACACCGGGGAGCTGTTTTTT. This sequence encodes CASSQQEMQDTGELFF.

The J gene is TRBJ2-4, the V gene TRBV4-1, with TRBD1 as a possible D gene (6 bases). Germline V gene lookup returns CDR1 MGHRA and CDR2 YSYEKL. V shed 3 bases and J shed 1 base, with 13 bases lying between them. This CDR3 spans 16 amino acids. The CDR3 bases are TGCGCCAGCAGCCACCCTAACAGGGAGGCCAAAAACATTCAGTACTTC. Translation: CASSHPNREAKNIQYF.

This clonotype occurred many times. The V and J genes are TRBV27 and TRBJ1-1; no definite D call. The CDR3 contains 11 residues. Trimming stripped 8 bases from V and 4 bases from J, with 8 bases between. Germline values: CDR1 MNHEY, CDR2 SMNVEV (reference sequence). The CDR3 reads CASHKRTEAFF. CDR3 sequence (DNA): TGTGCCAGCCACAAACGCACTGAAGCTTTCTTT.

This chain connects TRBV25-1 to TRBJ1-5; a possible D gene is TRBD1 (5 bases). The CDR3 consists of 14 residues. Trimming left V 10 bases short and J 1 base short, with 14 bases between. The germline CDR1 and CDR2 sequences are MGHDK and SYGVNS. CDR3 amino acids: CATSGVGSNQPQHF. In DNA form, the CDR3 reads TGTGCCACTTCGGGGGTCGGCAGCAATCAGCCCCAGCATTTT.

This clonotype was recorded a few times. The chain is built from TRBV4-3 and TRBJ2-2, with D maybe TRBD1 (5 bases). There are 15 residues in the CDR3. Germline CDR1 LGHNA, CDR2 YSLEER. Trimming stripped 0 bases from V and 4 bases from J, with 9 bases between. The chain's CDR3 is CASSQEGRVTGELFF. CDR3 DNA sequence: TGCGCCAGCAGCCAAGAAGGCAGGGTCACCGGGGAGCTGTTTTTT.

The chain combines TRBV12-2 with TRBJ1-1; no DNA check was done on the table's D call, TRBD1. TRBV12-2 is termed a pseudogene. This CDR3 contains 15 residues. The CDR3 here is CASRHTRQGSTEAFF. CDR3 sequence (DNA): TGTGCAAGTCGCCACACCCGACAGGGATCCACTGAAGCTTTCTTT.

The V and J genes are TRBV7-2 and TRBJ2-7; 7 bases line up with TRBD2. This CDR3 has 17 residues. Germline V gene lookup returns CDR1 SGHTA and CDR2 FQGNSA. V lost 2 bases, J lost 0 bases, and 10 bases stayed unmatched. CDR3 residues: CASSLFRGGPTSYEQYF. CDR3 coding DNA: TGTGCCAGCAGCTTATTCCGGGGAGGGCCCACCTCCTACGAGCAGTACTTC.

In this sample, this clonotype turned up a few times. V and J are TRBV7-9 and TRBJ2-1; D not resolved. This CDR3 region has 12 residues. The V gene lost 2 bases and the J gene lost 8 bases, with 7 bases spanning the gap. The germline gives CDR1 SEHNR, CDR2 FQNEAQ (reference sequence). Written as DNA, the CDR3 is TGTGCCAGCAGCTTATTGGTCGATGAGCAGTTCTTC. Its translation is CASSLLVDEQFF.

The chain recombines TRBV3-1 with TRBJ1-1, with D perhaps matching TRBD1 (6 bases). CDR1 is LGHDT, CDR2 YNNKEL, per germline (reference sequence). The CDR3 sequence is 14 residues long. The V and J ends lost 4 bases and 4 bases respectively, with 13 bases between them. The CDR3 loop reads CASSRGPTGTEAFF. The CDR3 DNA reads as TGTGCCAGCAGCCGGGGGCCGACGGGCACTGAAGCTTTCTTT.

The chain joins TRBV2 to TRBJ1-2, with D possibly TRBD1 on 5 matching bases. Trimming removed 8 bases from V and 8 bases from J, with 12 bases in between. This CDR3 spans 11 amino acids. Germline V gives CDR1 SNHLY, CDR2 FYNNEI. In DNA, the CDR3 is TGTGCCAGCCACCTCCGGGGCGGCTACACCTTC. It yields the protein CASHLRGGYTF.

In its sample, this clonotype was seen a few times. The gene calls are TRBV7-8 and TRBJ2-1; D is ambiguous. Germline V gives CDR1 SGHVS, CDR2 FQNEAQ. The CDR3 sequence is 13 residues long. V was shortened by 2 bases and J by 6 bases, with 8 bases between the two germline ends. The CDR3 here is CASSLRVVNEQFF. The CDR3 DNA is TGTGCCAGCAGCTTACGGGTCGTCAATGAGCAGTTCTTC.

This clonotype has a handful of counts. This chain links TRBV10-3 with TRBJ1-2; perhaps TRBD1 as D (5 bases). The CDR3 has 14 residues. V lost 6 bases to trimming and J lost 0 bases, with 11 bases between them. Germline CDR1 ENHRY, CDR2 SYGVKD. CDR3 sequence: CAIRMGPSNYGYTF. CDR3 DNA: TGTGCCATCAGGATGGGACCCTCTAACTATGGCTACACCTTC.

This clonotype came up many times. The chain has TRBV7-2 and TRBJ2-5; D gene uncertain. Germline CDR1 and CDR2: SGHTA and FQGNSA. CDR3 size: 14 residues. The V and J ends lost 3 bases and 1 base respectively, with 9 bases between them. CDR3 loop: CASSFTIPQETQYF. CDR3 in DNA: TGTGCCAGCAGCTTCACCATACCCCAAGAGACCCAGTACTTC.

This clonotype has a count of ten or more. The chain is built from TRBV12-5 and TRBJ1-1; TRBD1 is a possible D gene (6 bases). Germline CDR1 is LGHNT and CDR2 is FRNRAP. The CDR3 has 16 amino acids. V lost 1 base to trimming and J lost 0 bases, with 12 bases between them. The CDR3 DNA reads TGTGCTAGTGGTTTGGACGGGGGACATCTGAACACTGAAGCTTTCTTT. Protein: CASGLDGGHLNTEAFF.

This chain joins TRBV6-2 or TRBV6-3 and TRBJ2-2; D is possibly TRBD2 (6 bases). CDR1 and CDR2 from the germline V gene are MNHEY and SVGEGT. The CDR3 is 16 residues long. V gave up 6 bases and J gave up 1 base, with 15 bases separating them. The CDR3 nucleotides read TGTGCCAGCAGAAGCGCCATAGCGGTGAACACCGGGGAGCTGTTTTTT. Residues: CASRSAIAVNTGELFF.

This chain joins TRBV7-6 and TRBJ2-2; the D is unclear. The ends were cut back, 5 bases at V and 1 base at J, with 17 bases in the middle. The germline CDR1 and CDR2 sequences are SGHVS and FNYEAQ. The CDR3 totals 17 residues. Here the CDR3 DNA reads TGTGCCAGCAGCCCGGCCCCGGCAGGCTGGAACACCGGGGAGCTGTTTTTT. It codes for CASSPAPAGWNTGELFF. Supplemented by reference TRBV7-6 and TRBJ2-2, the full variable domain reads GAGVSQSPRYKVTKRGQDVALRCDPISGHVSLYWYRQALGQGPEFLTYFNYEAQQDKSGLPNDRFSAERPEGSISTLTIQRTEQRDSAMYRCASSPAPAGWNTGELFFGEGSRLTVL.

This clonotype was recorded a few times. The J gene is TRBJ2-7, the V gene TRBV7-9; D call uncertain. The germline gives CDR1 SEHNR, CDR2 FQNEAQ (reference sequence). The length of the CDR3 is 13 residues. Trimming left V 1 base short and J 6 bases short, with 10 bases between. The CDR3 region has the DNA TGTGCCAGCAGCTTAGAAGATAGAGTCGAGCAGTACGTC. It codes for CASSLEDRVEQYV.

The chain combines TRBV11-2 with TRBJ2-1; maybe TRBD2 (5 bases). Deletions cut 10 bases from V and 0 bases from J, with 13 bases between. In germline, CDR1 is SGHAT, CDR2 FQNNGV. This CDR3 is 14 amino acids long. The CDR3 sequence is CATRGLRSYNEQFF. For the CDR3, the DNA is TGTGCCACCCGCGGACTTCGCTCCTACAATGAGCAGTTCTTC.

In this sample, this clonotype turned up many times. V and J are TRBV5-1 and TRBJ1-1, with D unclear. CDR1 and CDR2 (germline): SGHRS, YFSETQ. There are 15 residues in the CDR3. The V gene lost 4 bases and the J gene lost 1 base, with 14 bases spanning the gap. Here the CDR3 reads CASSRRRWENTEAFF. The CDR3 nucleotides are TGCGCCAGCAGCCGCCGGCGCTGGGAGAACACTGAAGCTTTCTTT.

The genes are TRBV7-2 and TRBJ2-2; D is unclear. The CDR3 loop spans 17 amino acids. Germline lookup yields CDR1 SGHTA and CDR2 FQGNSA. V shed 1 base and J shed 5 bases, with 17 bases lying between them. The CDR3 DNA sequence: TGTGCCAGCAGCTTAGGTCTCAGGCGGATCCTGACCGGGGAGCTGTTTTTT. Residues: CASSLGLRRILTGELFF.

This clonotype was seen many times. V and J are TRBV29-1 and TRBJ1-5; 8 nucleotides agree with TRBD1. CDR1 and CDR2 from the germline V gene are SQVTM and ANQGSEA. Losses at the gene ends were 4 bases for V and 5 bases for J; bases not matched to a gene: 4. The CDR3 totals 13 residues. The CDR3 loop reads CSVATGDHQPQHF. The DNA of the CDR3 is TGCAGCGTTGCGACAGGGGACCATCAGCCCCAGCATTTT.

In its sample, this clonotype was seen many times. The chain links TRBV12-3 or TRBV12-4 to TRBJ2-1; 9 bases fit TRBD1. The CDR3 extends over 12 amino acids. J lost 8 bases, V lost 6 bases, and 2 bases had no gene match. The CDR3 DNA sequence: TGTGCCAGCAGGGGGGACAGGGATGAGCAGTTCTTC. This sequence encodes CASRGDRDEQFF.

This clonotype was counted many times. The rearrangement uses TRBV7-7 and TRBJ2-3; D not resolved. V lost 2 bases to trimming and J lost 2 bases, with 11 bases between them. The CDR3 totals 15 residues. Germline CDR1 is SSHAT and CDR2 is FNYEAQ (reference sequence). The CDR3 here is CASSLTRYHTDTQYF. In nucleotides, the CDR3 is TGTGCCAGCAGCTTAACCCGATACCACACAGATACGCAGTATTTT.

This chain connects TRBV28 to TRBJ1-5; D is possibly TRBD1 (5 bases). This CDR3 is built from 14 residues. V was trimmed by 7 bases and J by 2 bases, leaving 12 bases between them. Germline assignment: CDR1 MDHEN and CDR2 SYDVKM. CDR3 sequence: CASTPRGRNQPQHF. The CDR3 nucleotides are TGTGCCAGCACTCCGCGGGGCCGCAATCAGCCCCAGCATTTT.